The present T cell receptor (beta chain) was sequenced within a study of cytomegalovirus exposure and HLA in healthy donors. On this clone: The antigen is unknown. Compared with germline, one end of the junction differs, possibly owing to a read error.

The PCR employed 60 Vbeta primers together with 13 Jbeta primers. Using immunoSEQ multiplex PCR, the repertoire was profiled, and TCRdb retains in-frame clones only, with some absent. The table includes some 120,000 clones, around 60% detected once. Findings and limits, study-wide: Researchers reported in a later analysis that a missense DCLRE1C variant was tied to TCR beta V- and J-gene trimming. Earlier results showed most TCR beta V segments being productive about 87% or about 30% of the time.

Germline CDR1 and CDR2: SEHNR and FQNEAQ (reference sequence). CDR3 length: 19 amino acids. This chain connects TRBV7-9 to TRBJ2-7; 7 nucleotides line up with TRBD2. Sequencing input: PBMCs. The sequence was obtained from a woman aged 40 to 49 in good health and CMV-seropositive. The CDR3 DNA reads as TGTTCCAGCAGCTTAGGGGAGGTGAGAGGCCCTAGCGGACTCTACGAGCAGTACTTC. This codes for CSSSLGEVRGPSGLYEQYF.